A single sample gave rise to the 7 T cell receptor beta chains below, sequenced in a study of blood T cell repertoires in COVID-19 (dated by TCRdb to about 2020). The method was the immunoSEQ multiplex PCR assay. Here the immuneACCESS table is served through TCRdb, limited to in-frame sequences with V and J called. Missing clones are a known gap in these copies; in checked studies unresolved V genes cover under half, and the rest lacks a known reason. For this sample the table gives under 200,000 clones, of which about 90% were detected only once. The top ten hold 20% to 25% of the sample. What was sequenced was peripheral blood. The receptor source for this set is a man in his sixties with active or convalescent COVID-19.

This chain links TRBV7-8 with TRBJ1-2; 8 nucleotides match TRBD1. Per germline, CDR1 SGHVS and CDR2 FQNEAQ. This CDR3 region has 15 residues. Trimming at V came to 1 base and at J to 7 bases, leaving 8 bases not matched to a gene. CDR3 loop: CASSLGRAGGFGYTF. For the CDR3, the DNA is TGTGCCAGCAGCTTAGGTCGGGCAGGGGGCTTTGGCTACACCTTC.

The chain joins TRBV5-1 to TRBJ2-3; perhaps TRBD1 as D (8 bases). V lost 6 bases and J lost 7, with 18 bases in between. CDR3 length: 14 amino acids. The germline CDR1 and CDR2 sequences are SGHRS and YFSETQ. Here the CDR3 reads CASNNGQGLYTQYF. CDR3 DNA: TGCGCCAGCAACAATGGACAGGGACTATATACGCAGTATTTT.

The V call is TRBV20-1, the J call TRBJ2-2, with TRBD1 identical over 8 bases. Germline values: CDR1 DFQATT, CDR2 SNEGSKA (reference sequence). CDR3 length equals 15 residues. The J segment lost 4 bases and the V segment lost 3 bases, leaving 7 bases of the junction unmatched. This CDR3 reads CSASGQGGSTGELFF. CDR3 coding DNA: TGCAGTGCTAGTGGACAGGGAGGTAGCACCGGGGAGCTGTTTTTT.

The genes are TRBV13 and TRBJ2-2; 8 nucleotides line up with TRBD1. The germline V gene has CDR1 PRHDT and CDR2 FYEKMQ (reference sequence). Germline trimming cut 6 bases from V and 4 bases from J; bases unmatched to any gene: 4. There are 14 residues in the CDR3. The CDR3 is CASRRQGSTGELFF. For the CDR3, the DNA is TGTGCCAGCAGAAGACAGGGGTCCACCGGGGAGCTGTTTTTT. The entire variable domain, with the rest obtained from reference TRBV13 and TRBJ2-2, is as follows: AAGVIQSPRHLIKEKRETATLKCYPIPRHDTVYWYQQGPGQDPQFLISFYEKMQSDKGSIPDRFSAQQFSDYHSELNMSSLELGDSALYFCASRRQGSTGELFFGEGSRLTVL.

V gene TRBV7-9 combines with J gene TRBJ2-5, with TRBD2 identical over 9 bases. The CDR3 contains 16 residues. Trimming removed 7 bases from V and 3 bases from J; junction bases left unmatched: 12. Germline CDR1 is SEHNR and CDR2 is FQNEAQ (reference sequence). Here the CDR3 DNA reads TGTGCCAGCACCCTCTCCGGGCGGGGGGGTAAAGAGACCCAGTACTTC. Translation: CASTLSGRGGKETQYF.

This clone was observed a single time. The rearrangement links TRBV19 to TRBJ1-3, with a tentative D call TRBD1 (5 bases). In germline, CDR1 is LNHDA, CDR2 SQIVND (reference sequence). The CDR3 totals 16 residues. V gave up 4 bases and J gave up 4 bases, with 17 bases separating them. CDR3 loop: CASSKGISSTGNTIYF. In DNA form, the CDR3 reads TGTGCCAGTAGTAAGGGGATTTCTTCGACCGGAAACACCATATATTTT.

This chain uses TRBV5-1 with TRBJ2-3, with 8 bases identical to TRBD2. CDR1 is SGHRS and CDR2 is YFSETQ in the germline V gene. CDR3 size: 14 residues. Unmatched junction bases numbered 6, after V lost 3 bases and J lost 6 bases. The DNA of the CDR3 is TGCGCCAGCAGCTCGGCAGCGGGGGACGATACGCAGTATTTT. It yields the protein CASSSAAGDDTQYF.